This paragraph reports one T cell receptor (beta chain). What it binds is unknown. Germline V gene sequence: CDR1 ENHRY, CDR2 SYGVKD. The CDR3 covers 14 residues. The junction had 5 bases not matched to a gene; V was cut back by 10 bases and J by 1 base. The PCR had 60 Vbeta and 13 Jbeta primers. Sequencing used immunoSEQ multiplex PCR; TCRdb keeps in-frame clones, though not all of them. This table has 280,000 or so clones, about 87% appearing once. This entry comes from a study of cytomegalovirus exposure and HLA in healthy donors. Overall study results and limits: A later analysis found common viral pathogens apparently linked to several of the most significant clusters.

The specimen was PBMCs. The TCR was taken from a woman aged 18-29 years in good health and CMV-seronegative. The genes are TRBV10-3 and TRBJ2-2, with 8 bases that match TRBD2. The CDR3 DNA follows: TGTGCCACCCTACTAGCGGAGAACACCGGGGAGCTGTTTTTT. It codes for CATLLAENTGELFF.